The clone carrying this TCR beta chain was detected once. CDR1 and CDR2 (germline): SNHLY, FYNNEI. CDR3 length: 13 residues. Trimming cost V 6 bases and J 7 bases; bases outside gene matches: 6. The data stem from a study of T cell changes during pregnancy in multiple sclerosis. Only in-frame clones appear in the TCRdb table, and some are missing; sequencing was by immunoSEQ multiplex PCR. The sample carries 55,000 to 85,000 clones, around 90% recorded once. Specimen: CD4+ T cells from peripheral blood mononuclear cells, collected after pregnancy. V usage is TRBV2 and J usage is TRBJ1-2; TRBD1 agrees at 9 bases. The TCR comes from a female donor with multiple sclerosis, enrolled in a pregnancy study. The CDR3 nucleotides are TGTGCCAGCAGGGAGACAGGGGGGTTTGGCTACACCTTC. Its protein product is CASRETGGFGYTF.